This TCR beta chain was recovered during a study of sequential checkpoint blockade in melanoma. Study overall: Roughly 20 patients had matched tumor biopsies before treatment and at week 13 after nivolumab or ipilimumab alone.

Treatment: randomized to nivolumab then ipilimumab (arm A) or the reverse (arm B). The CDR3 is 14 residues long. Method: immunoSEQ multiplex PCR; TCRdb's copy keeps in-frame clones and lacks some. This table holds approximately 19,000 clones, about 28% found once. This clone was seen a handful of times. The specimen comprised tumor tissue (inferred from file names), sampled from a patient given nivolumab and ipilimumab in sequence. V gene TRBV7-5 combines with J gene TRBJ1-2; TRBD1 is the table's D call, not checked against the DNA. TRBV7-5 is a pseudogene segment. This TCR was recovered from a human donor with melanoma. In nucleotides, the CDR3 is TGTGCCAGCAGGGGATCGACAGGGTTAGATGGCTACACCTTC. This sequence encodes CASRGSTGLDGYTF.